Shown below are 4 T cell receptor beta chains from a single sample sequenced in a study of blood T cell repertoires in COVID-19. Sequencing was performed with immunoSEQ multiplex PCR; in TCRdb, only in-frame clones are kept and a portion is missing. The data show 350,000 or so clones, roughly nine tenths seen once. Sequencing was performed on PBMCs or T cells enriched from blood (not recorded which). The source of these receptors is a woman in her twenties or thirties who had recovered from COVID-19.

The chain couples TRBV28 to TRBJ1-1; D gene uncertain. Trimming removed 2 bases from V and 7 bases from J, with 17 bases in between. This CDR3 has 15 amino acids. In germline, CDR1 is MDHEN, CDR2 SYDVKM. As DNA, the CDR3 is TGTGCCAGCAGTTTAATAAGAGTTTCATCGGGTGAAGCTTTCTTT. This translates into CASSLIRVSSGEAFF.

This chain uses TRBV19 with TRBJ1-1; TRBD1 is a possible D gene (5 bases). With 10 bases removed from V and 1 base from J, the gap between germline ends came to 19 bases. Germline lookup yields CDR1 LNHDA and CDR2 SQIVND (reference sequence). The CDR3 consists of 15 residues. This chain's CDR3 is CATHGAGWWNTEAFF. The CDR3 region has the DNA TGTGCCACCCATGGGGCCGGGTGGTGGAACACTGAAGCTTTCTTT.

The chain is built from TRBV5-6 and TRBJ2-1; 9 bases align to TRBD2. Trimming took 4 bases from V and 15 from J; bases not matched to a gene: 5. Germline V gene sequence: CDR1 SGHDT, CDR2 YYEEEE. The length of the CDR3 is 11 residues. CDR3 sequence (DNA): TGTGCCAGCAGCACGGGGACTAGCTGGTTCTTC. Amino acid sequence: CASSTGTSWFF.

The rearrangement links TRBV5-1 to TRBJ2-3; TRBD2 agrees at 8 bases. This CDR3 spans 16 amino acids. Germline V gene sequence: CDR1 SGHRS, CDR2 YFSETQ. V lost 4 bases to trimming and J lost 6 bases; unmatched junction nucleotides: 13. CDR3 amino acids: CASSGWQRGSLDTQYF. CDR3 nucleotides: TGCGCCAGCAGCGGATGGCAGCGGGGGTCCCTTGATACGCAGTATTTT.